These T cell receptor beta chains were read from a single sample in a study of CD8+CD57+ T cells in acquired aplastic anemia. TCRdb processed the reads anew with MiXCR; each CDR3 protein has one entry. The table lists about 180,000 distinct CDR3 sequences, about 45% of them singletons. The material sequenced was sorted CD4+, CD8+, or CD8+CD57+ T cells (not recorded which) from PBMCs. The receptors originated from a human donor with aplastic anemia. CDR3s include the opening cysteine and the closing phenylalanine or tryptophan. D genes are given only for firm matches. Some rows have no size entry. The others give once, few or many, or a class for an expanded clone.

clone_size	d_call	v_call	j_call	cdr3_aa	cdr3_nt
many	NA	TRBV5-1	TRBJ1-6	CASSLGGGYSPLHF	TGCGCCAGCAGCTTGGGGGGGGGTTATTCACCCCTCCACTTT
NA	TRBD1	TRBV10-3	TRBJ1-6	CAISETRQGPNSPLHF	TGTGCCATCAGTGAGACCCGACAGGGGCCGAATTCACCCCTCCACTTT
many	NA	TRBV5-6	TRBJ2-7	CASSLMGIDEQYF	TGTGCCAGCAGCTTGATGGGGATCGACGAGCAGTACTTC
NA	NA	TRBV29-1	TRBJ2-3	CSVGYGSADTQYF	TGCAGCGTTGGGTACGGGTCGGCAGATACGCAGTATTTT
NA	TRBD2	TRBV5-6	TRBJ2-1	CASSSPSVAGGGNEQFF	TGTGCCAGCAGCTCGCCAAGCGTCGCGGGAGGGGGCAATGAGCAGTTCTTC
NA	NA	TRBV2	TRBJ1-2	CASSGGVPWGRVRVLNGYTF	TGTGCCAGCAGTGGGGGTGTGCCTTGGGGCCGGGTCCGTGTTTTAAATGGCTACACCTTC
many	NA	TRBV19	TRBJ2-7	CASSIVAGTGYEQYF	TGTGCCAGTAGTATTGTCGCAGGGACGGGGTACGAGCAGTACTTC
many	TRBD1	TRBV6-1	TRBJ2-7	CASRGQTYEQYF	TGTGCCAGCAGGGGACAGACCTACGAGCAGTACTTC
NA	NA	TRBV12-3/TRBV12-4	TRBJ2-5	CASSSIGQETQYF	TGTGCCAGCAGTTCGATAGGCCAAGAGACCCAGTACTTC
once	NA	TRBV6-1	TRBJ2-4	CASSPMGPTAKNIQYF	TGTGCCAGCAGCCCAATGGGGCCCACAGCCAAAAACATTCAGTACTTC
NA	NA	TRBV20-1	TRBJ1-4	CSARWGGEKLFF	TGCAGTGCTAGGTGGGGCGGGGAAAAACTGTTTTTT
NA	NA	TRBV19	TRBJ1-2	CASSPGASYGYTF	TGTGCCAGTAGCCCGGGGGCTTCCTATGGCTACACCTTC
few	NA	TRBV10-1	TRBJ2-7	CASSFGAGTYEQYF	TGTGCCAGCAGCTTCGGGGCCGGAACCTACGAGCAGTACTTC